This TCR beta chain stems from a study of cytomegalovirus exposure and HLA in healthy donors. Study conclusions and caveats: Accounts indicate the classifier identified cytomegalovirus status with strong specificity and sensitivity. In vitro, three CMV-associated chains proved specific for CMV antigens. Investigators reported some 150 TCR beta chains as tied to cytomegalovirus.

Germline V lookup: CDR1 LNHDA, CDR2 SQIVND (reference sequence). V lost 3 bases and J lost 6, with 12 bases in between. The CDR3 is made up of 14 amino acids. A note on this clone: Its antigen remains unidentified.

Sequencing was performed with immunoSEQ multiplex PCR; in TCRdb, only in-frame clones are kept and a portion is missing. The data show about 240,000 clones, more than 75% seen once. It was the roughly 130-subject validation cohort, separate from the roughly 700-subject first cohort, to which the donors belonged. This TCR was sampled from a woman aged 30 to 39 in good health and CMV-seropositive. Sequencing input: PBMCs. The gene calls are TRBV19 and TRBJ1-5; weak D call: TRBD1 (5 bases). The CDR3 loop reads CASSIRDGGQPQHF. The DNA of the CDR3 is TGTGCCAGTAGTATCAGGGACGGGGGTCAGCCCCAGCATTTT.